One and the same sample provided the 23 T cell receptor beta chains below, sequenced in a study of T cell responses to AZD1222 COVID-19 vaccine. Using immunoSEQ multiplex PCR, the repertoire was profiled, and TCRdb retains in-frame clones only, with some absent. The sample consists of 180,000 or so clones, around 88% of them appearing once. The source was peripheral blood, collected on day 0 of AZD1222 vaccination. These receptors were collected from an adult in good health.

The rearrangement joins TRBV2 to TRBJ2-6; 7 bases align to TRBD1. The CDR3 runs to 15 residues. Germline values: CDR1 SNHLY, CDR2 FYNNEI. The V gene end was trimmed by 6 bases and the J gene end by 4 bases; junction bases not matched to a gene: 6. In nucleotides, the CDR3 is TGTGCCAGCAGAAGGGACAGAGCAGGGGCCAACGTCCTGACTTTC. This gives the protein CASRRDRAGANVLTF.

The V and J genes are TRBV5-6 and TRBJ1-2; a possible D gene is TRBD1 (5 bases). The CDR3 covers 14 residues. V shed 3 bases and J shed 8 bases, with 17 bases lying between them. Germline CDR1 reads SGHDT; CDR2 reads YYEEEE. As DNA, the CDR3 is TGTGCCAGCAGCTCGCCCCAGAGAAAGGGGGGCTACACCTTC. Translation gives CASSSPQRKGGYTF.

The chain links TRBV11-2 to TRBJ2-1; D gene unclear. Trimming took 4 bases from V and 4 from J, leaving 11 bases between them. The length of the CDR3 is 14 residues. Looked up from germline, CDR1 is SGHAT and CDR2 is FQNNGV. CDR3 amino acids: CASSSLRLYNEQFF. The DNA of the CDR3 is TGTGCCAGCAGCTCCTTAAGGCTTTACAATGAGCAGTTCTTC.

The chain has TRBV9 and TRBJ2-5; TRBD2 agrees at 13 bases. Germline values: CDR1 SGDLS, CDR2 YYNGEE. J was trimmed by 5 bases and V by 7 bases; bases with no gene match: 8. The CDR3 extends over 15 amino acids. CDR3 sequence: CASGRLAGGLETQYF. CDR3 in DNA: TGTGCCAGCGGACGACTAGCGGGGGGACTGGAGACCCAGTACTTC. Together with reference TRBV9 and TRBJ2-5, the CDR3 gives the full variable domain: DSGVTQTPKHLITATGQRVTLRCSPRSGDLSVYWYQQSLDQGLQFLIQYYNGEERAKGNILERFSAQQFPDLHSELNLSSLELGDSALYFCASGRLAGGLETQYFGPGTRLLVL.

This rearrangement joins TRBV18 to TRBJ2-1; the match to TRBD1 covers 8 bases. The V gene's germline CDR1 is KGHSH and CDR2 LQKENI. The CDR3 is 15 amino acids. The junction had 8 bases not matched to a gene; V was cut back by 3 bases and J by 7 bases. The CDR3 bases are TGTGCCAGCTCACCCGGACAGGGAGGTCAAAATGAGCAGTTCTTC. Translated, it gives CASSPGQGGQNEQFF.

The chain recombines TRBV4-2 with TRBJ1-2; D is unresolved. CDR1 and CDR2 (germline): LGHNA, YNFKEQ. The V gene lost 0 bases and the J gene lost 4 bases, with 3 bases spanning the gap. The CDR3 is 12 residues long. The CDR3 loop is CASSQDSYGYTF. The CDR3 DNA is TGTGCCAGCAGCCAAGATAGCTATGGCTACACCTTC.

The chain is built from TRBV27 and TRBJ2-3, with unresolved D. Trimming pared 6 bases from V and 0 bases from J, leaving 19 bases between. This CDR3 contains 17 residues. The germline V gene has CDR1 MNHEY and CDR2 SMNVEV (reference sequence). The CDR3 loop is CASSPLFQAASTDTQYF. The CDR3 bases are TGTGCCAGCAGCCCCTTGTTTCAGGCGGCTAGCACAGATACGCAGTATTTT.

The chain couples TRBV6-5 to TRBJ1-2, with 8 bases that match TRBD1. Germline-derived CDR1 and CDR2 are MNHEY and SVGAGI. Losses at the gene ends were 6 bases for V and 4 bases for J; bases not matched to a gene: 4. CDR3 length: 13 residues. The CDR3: CASSKTGVYGYTF. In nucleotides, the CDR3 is TGTGCCAGCAGCAAGACAGGGGTCTATGGCTACACCTTC.

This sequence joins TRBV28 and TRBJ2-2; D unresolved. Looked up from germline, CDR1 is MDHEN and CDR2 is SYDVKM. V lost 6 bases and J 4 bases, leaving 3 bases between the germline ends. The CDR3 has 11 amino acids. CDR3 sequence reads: CASRSTGELFF. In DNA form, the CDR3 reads TGTGCCAGCAGGTCCACCGGGGAGCTGTTTTTT.

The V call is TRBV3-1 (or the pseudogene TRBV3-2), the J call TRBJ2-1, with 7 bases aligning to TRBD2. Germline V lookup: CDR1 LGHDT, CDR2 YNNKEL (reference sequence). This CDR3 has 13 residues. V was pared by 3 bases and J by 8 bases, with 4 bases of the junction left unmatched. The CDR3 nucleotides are TGTGCCAGCAGCCAGGGGGGAGGGGATGAGCAGTTCTTC. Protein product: CASSQGGGDEQFF.

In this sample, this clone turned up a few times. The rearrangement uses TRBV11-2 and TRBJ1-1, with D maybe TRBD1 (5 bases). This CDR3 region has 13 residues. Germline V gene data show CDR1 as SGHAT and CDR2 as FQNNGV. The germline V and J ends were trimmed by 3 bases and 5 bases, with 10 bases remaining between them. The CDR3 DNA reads TGTGCCAGCAGCTTGACGGGGGGAACTGAAGCTTTCTTT. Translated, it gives CASSLTGGTEAFF.

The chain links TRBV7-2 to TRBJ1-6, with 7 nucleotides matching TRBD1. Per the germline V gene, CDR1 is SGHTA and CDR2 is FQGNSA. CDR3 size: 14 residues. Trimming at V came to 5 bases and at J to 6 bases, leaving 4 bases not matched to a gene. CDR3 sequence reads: CASSRTGPNSPLHF. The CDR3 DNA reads TGTGCCAGCAGCCGGACAGGCCCTAATTCACCCCTCCACTTT.

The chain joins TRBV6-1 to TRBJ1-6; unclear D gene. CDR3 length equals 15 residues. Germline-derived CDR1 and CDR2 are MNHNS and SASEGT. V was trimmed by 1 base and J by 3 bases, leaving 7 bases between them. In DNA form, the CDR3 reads TGTGCCAGCAGTGAAGGACAAATCTATAATTCACCCCTCCACTTT. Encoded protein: CASSEGQIYNSPLHF.

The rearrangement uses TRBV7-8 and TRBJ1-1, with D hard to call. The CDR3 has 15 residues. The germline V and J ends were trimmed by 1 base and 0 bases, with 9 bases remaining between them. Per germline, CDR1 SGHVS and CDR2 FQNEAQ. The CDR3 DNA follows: TGTGCCAGCAGCTTAGATCCAGGCCTGAACACTGAAGCTTTCTTT. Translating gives CASSLDPGLNTEAFF.

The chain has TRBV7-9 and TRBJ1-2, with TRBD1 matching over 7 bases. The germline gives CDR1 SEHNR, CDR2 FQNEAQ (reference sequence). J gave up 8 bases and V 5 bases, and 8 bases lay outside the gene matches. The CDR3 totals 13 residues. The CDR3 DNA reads TGTGCCAGCAGCGAGACAGGGCCGGGCGGCTACACCTTC. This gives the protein CASSETGPGGYTF. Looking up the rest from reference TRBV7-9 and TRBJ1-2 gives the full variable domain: DTGVSQNPRHKITKRGQNVTFRCDPISEHNRLYWYRQTLGQGPEFLTYFQNEAQLEKSRLLSDRFSAERPKGSFSTLEIQRTEQGDSAMYLCASSETGPGGYTFGSGTRLTVV.

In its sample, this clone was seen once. CDR3 amino acids: CASSLWVAGSGETQYF. CDR3 DNA: TGTGCCAGCAGTTTGTGGGTAGCGGGGAGCGGAGAGACCCAGTACTTC. The chain combines TRBV28 with TRBJ2-5; 8 bases align to TRBD2. CDR1 and CDR2 (germline): MDHEN, SYDVKM. Losses at the gene ends were 3 bases for V and 4 bases for J; bases not matched to a gene: 10. The CDR3 is 16 residues long. The entire variable domain, with the rest obtained from reference TRBV28 and TRBJ2-5, is as follows: DVKVTQSSRYLVKRTGEKVFLECVQDMDHENMFWYRQDPGLGLRLIYFSYDVKMKEKGDIPEGYSVSREKKERFSLILESASTNQTSMYLCASSLWVAGSGETQYFGPGTRLLVL.

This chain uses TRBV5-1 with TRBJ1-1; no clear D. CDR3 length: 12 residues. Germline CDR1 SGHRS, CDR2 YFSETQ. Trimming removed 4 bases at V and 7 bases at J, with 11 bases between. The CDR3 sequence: CASSNTQDEAFF. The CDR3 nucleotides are TGCGCCAGCAGCAATACACAAGATGAAGCTTTCTTT.

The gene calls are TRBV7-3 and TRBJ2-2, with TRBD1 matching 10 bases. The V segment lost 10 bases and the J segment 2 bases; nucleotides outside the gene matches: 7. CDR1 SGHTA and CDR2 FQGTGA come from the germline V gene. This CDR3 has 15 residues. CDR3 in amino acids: CATRGDRGNTGELFF. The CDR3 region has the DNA TGTGCCACCCGGGGGGACAGGGGAAACACCGGGGAGCTGTTTTTT. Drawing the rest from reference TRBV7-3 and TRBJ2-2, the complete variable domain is GAGVSQTPSNKVTEKGKYVELRCDPISGHTALYWYRQSLGQGPEFLIYFQGTGAADDSGLPNDRFFAVRPEGSVSTLKIQRTERGDSAVYLCATRGDRGNTGELFFGEGSRLTVL.

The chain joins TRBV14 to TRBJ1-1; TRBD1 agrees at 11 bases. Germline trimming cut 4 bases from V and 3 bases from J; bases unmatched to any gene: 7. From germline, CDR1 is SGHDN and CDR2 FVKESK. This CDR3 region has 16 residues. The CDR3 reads CASSRQDRGRDTEAFF. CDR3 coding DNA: TGTGCCAGCAGCCGCCAGGACAGGGGGCGAGACACTGAAGCTTTCTTT. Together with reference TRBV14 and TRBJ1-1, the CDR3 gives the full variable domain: EAGVTQFPSHSVIEKGQTVTLRCDPISGHDNLYWYRRVMGKEIKFLLHFVKESKQDESGMPNNRFLAERTGGTYSTLKVQPAELEDSGVYFCASSRQDRGRDTEAFFGQGTRLTVV.

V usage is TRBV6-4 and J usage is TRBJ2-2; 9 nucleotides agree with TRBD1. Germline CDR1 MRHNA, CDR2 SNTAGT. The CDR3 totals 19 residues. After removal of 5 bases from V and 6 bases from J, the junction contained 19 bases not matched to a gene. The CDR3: CASSSSWTGQGLIAGELFF. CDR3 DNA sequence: TGTGCCAGCAGTTCAAGTTGGACGGGACAGGGTTTGATTGCCGGGGAGCTGTTTTTT.

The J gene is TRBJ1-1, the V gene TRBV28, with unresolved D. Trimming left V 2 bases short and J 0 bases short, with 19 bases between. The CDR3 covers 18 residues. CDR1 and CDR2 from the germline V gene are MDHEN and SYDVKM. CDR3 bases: TGTGCCAGCAGTTTAGTAACGCAGGACTTACTAATGAACACTGAAGCTTTCTTT. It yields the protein CASSLVTQDLLMNTEAFF.

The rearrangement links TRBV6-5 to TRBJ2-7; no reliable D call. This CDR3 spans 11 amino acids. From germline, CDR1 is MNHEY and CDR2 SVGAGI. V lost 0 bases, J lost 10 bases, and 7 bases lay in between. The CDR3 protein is CASSYSWRQYF. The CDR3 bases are TGTGCCAGCAGTTACTCGTGGAGACAGTACTTC.

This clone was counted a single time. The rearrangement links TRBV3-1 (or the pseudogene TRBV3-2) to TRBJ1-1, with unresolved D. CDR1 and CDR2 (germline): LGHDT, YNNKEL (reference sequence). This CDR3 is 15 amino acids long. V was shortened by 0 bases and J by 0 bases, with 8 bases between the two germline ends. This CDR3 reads CASSQDGALNTEAFF. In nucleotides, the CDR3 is TGTGCCAGCAGCCAAGACGGAGCCCTGAACACTGAAGCTTTCTTT.